This T cell receptor beta chain is from a study of cytomegalovirus exposure and HLA in healthy donors. Study results and limitations: TCR beta chains numbering approximately 150 were designated cytomegalovirus-associated. A later analysis appeared to link common viral pathogens to several of the most significant clusters. Trimming of TCR beta V- and J-genes showed a link, identified in a later analysis, to a missense DCLRE1C variant. Segments of the TCR beta V type were, in most cases, productive about 90% or about 30% of the time in an earlier analysis.

A remark on this clone: Its antigen is currently unknown.

The primer mix had 60 Vbeta and 13 Jbeta primers. Repertoires were generated with immunoSEQ multiplex PCR, while TCRdb's copy carries only in-frame clones and drops some. The sample totals roughly 80,000 clones. The sequenced sample was PBMCs. This clonotype originated in a girl between 5 and 17 years old in good health and CMV-seropositive.

CDR3 residues: CASSLTQGAYGYTF. CDR3 sequence (DNA): TGTGCCAGCAGCTTAACGCAGGGGGCATATGGCTACACCTTC. J is TRBJ1-2 and V is TRBV7-2, with 8 nucleotides matching TRBD1. The V segment lost 2 bases and the J segment 5 bases; nucleotides outside the gene matches: 4. The CDR3 extends over 14 amino acids. Germline CDR1 and CDR2: SGHTA and FQGNSA.